Listed here are 23 T cell receptor beta chains from one sample, sequenced in a study of post-analysis software for immune sequencing data. These receptors have no known antigen. The study, taken as a whole, reports: Patients used four to six TRBV segments, including TRBV5-6, TRBV5-1 and TRBV20-1, more often than controls.

Unique molecular identifiers had been added to the TCR beta cDNA libraries. TCRdb ran MiXCR on the PCR reads and lists one entry per CDR3 protein. The profile shows 450,000 to 700,000 distinct CDR3 sequences, around 47% of them singletons. The sample consisted of blood. The receptor set was obtained from a girl between 5 and 17 years old with multiple sclerosis.

This clonotype was counted a few times. The chain recombines TRBV6-6 with TRBJ1-2, with D possibly matching TRBD1 (5 bases). Trimming cost V 5 bases and J 3 bases, with 13 bases left between them. The V gene's germline CDR1 is MNHNY and CDR2 SVGAGI (reference sequence). This CDR3 is 14 amino acids long. The CDR3: CASSRDQGYYGYTF. The CDR3 bases are TGTGCCAGCAGTCGGGACCAGGGCTACTATGGCTACACCTTC.

This clonotype was counted a few times. The rearrangement uses TRBV12-3 or TRBV12-4 and TRBJ2-7; no definite D call. Trimming removed 0 bases at V and 2 bases at J, with 8 bases between. This CDR3 comprises 14 residues. CDR3 loop: CASSLALPAYEQYF. The CDR3 region has the DNA TGTGCCAGCAGTTTAGCGCTTCCAGCCTACGAGCAGTACTTC.

This clonotype showed up just a few times. This chain joins TRBV6-1 and TRBJ2-7, with D perhaps being TRBD1 or TRBD2 (6 bases each). Deletions cut 10 bases from V and 5 bases from J, with 18 bases between. The CDR3 has 13 residues. Per germline, CDR1 MNHNS and CDR2 SASEGT. The CDR3 reads CATTRGRGDEQYF. CDR3 nucleotides: TGTGCCACCACGCGGGGCAGGGGTGACGAGCAGTACTTC.

This chain joins TRBV7-8 and TRBJ2-3; 10 bases are shared with TRBD2. V dropped 4 bases and J dropped 6; count of bases not matched to a gene: 7. Germline CDR1 is SGHVS and CDR2 is FQNEAQ. This CDR3 contains 15 residues. The CDR3 bases are TGTGCCAGCAGCTCCGGTCTAGCGGGAGAGGATACGCAGTATTTT. Protein product: CASSSGLAGEDTQYF.

This clonotype was found a few times. V usage is TRBV7-3 and J usage is TRBJ2-1, with 8 bases aligning to TRBD1. Per germline, CDR1 SGHTA and CDR2 FQGTGA. The junction had 9 bases not matched to a gene; V was cut back by 5 bases and J by 6 bases. The length of the CDR3 is 15 residues. For the CDR3, the DNA is TGTGCCAGCAGCCTCTTGGGGACAGGTGGCAATGAGCAGTTCTTC. Translation: CASSLLGTGGNEQFF.

This clonotype was recorded a few times. V usage is TRBV5-1 and J usage is TRBJ1-4; perhaps TRBD1 as D (6 bases). The CDR3 is 14 residues long. The germline CDR1 and CDR2 sequences are SGHRS and YFSETQ. V was cut by 1 base and J by 5 bases, with 9 bases left in between. The CDR3 DNA is TGCGCCAGCAGCTTGCGACAGGACAATGAAAAACTGTTTTTT. Its protein product is CASSLRQDNEKLFF.

The chain uses TRBV29-1 and TRBJ2-5, with TRBD1 identical over 11 bases. This CDR3 is 17 amino acids long. Germline V gene lookup returns CDR1 SQVTM and CDR2 ANQGSEA. V shed 2 bases and J 5 bases; nucleotides not matched to a gene: 13. In DNA, the CDR3 is TGCAGCGTTGAAACCCGACCGGACAGGGGGCTGGTGGAGACCCAGTACTTC. Its translation is CSVETRPDRGLVETQYF.

The CDR3 nucleotides are TGTGCCAGCAGACGGGACTTCCCCTCCTACGAGCAGTACTTC. Protein: CASRRDFPSYEQYF. The J gene is TRBJ2-7, the V gene TRBV6-5; D perhaps matches TRBD2 (6 bases). The germline gives CDR1 MNHEY, CDR2 SVGAGI. CDR3 length: 14 amino acids. Trimming stripped 6 bases from V and 0 bases from J, with 12 bases between.

The chain carries TRBV12-3 or TRBV12-4 and TRBJ1-2, with D unresolved. V lost 6 bases to trimming and J lost 7 bases, with 21 bases between them. This CDR3 has 15 amino acids. Here the CDR3 DNA reads TGTGCCAGCAGCCGCTCAAGACGATGGGGTCTTGGCTACACCTTC. This translates into CASSRSRRWGLGYTF.

Of note for this clonotype: Given a far larger clone just one base away, this is likely a sequencing read error. V is TRBV12-3 or TRBV12-4 and J is TRBJ2-7, with 10 bases lining up with TRBD1. The CDR3 length is 14 residues. CDR3 residues: CASRLGQGAYEQYF. In nucleotides, the CDR3 is TGTGCCAGCAGGTTAGGACAGGGGGCCTACGAGCAGTACTTC.

The CDR3 nucleotides are TGTGCCAGCAGCCCGAGGACTAGCGGAGTGGGGGAGACCCAGTACTTC. Amino acids: CASSPRTSGVGETQYF. This sequence joins TRBV7-2 and TRBJ2-5; 10 positions agree with TRBD2. The CDR3 has 16 amino acids. V trimming: 5 bases; J trimming: 5 bases; junction bases outside the gene matches: 11. Germline CDR1 reads SGHTA; CDR2 reads FQGNSA. Using reference TRBV7-2 and TRBJ2-5 for the parts outside the CDR3, the full variable domain is GAGVSQSPSNKVTEKGKDVELRCDPISGHTALYWYRQSLGQGLEFLIYFQGNSAPDKSGLPSDRFSAERTGGSVSTLTIQRTQQEDSAVYLCASSPRTSGVGETQYFGPGTRLLVL.

V usage is TRBV28 and J usage is TRBJ2-4; 10 bases line up with TRBD2. Germline trimming cut 7 bases from V and 3 bases from J; bases unmatched to any gene: 6. Germline V gene data show CDR1 as MDHEN and CDR2 as SYDVKM. The CDR3 extends over 15 amino acids. The CDR3 DNA reads TGTGCCAGCACCCTAGCGGGAGTAGTCAAAAACATTCAGTACTTC. Amino acids: CASTLAGVVKNIQYF.

Comment on this clonotype: A single base separates this from a much larger clone, so it may be a read error. V gene TRBV6-2 or TRBV6-3 combines with J gene TRBJ2-1; tentative D call: TRBD2 (7 bases). CDR3 length equals 16 residues. Germline CDR1 MNHEY, CDR2 SVGEGT. CDR3 sequence reads: CASGYSWGGLNNEQFF. The CDR3 coding sequence is TGTGCCAGCGGTTACTCCTGGGGGGGCCTGAACAATGAGCAGTTCTTC.

V and J are TRBV6-1 and TRBJ1-2; D gene uncertain. V lost 3 bases, J lost 4 bases, and 12 bases lay in between. The CDR3 spans 14 residues. Per the germline V gene, CDR1 is MNHNS and CDR2 is SASEGT. CDR3 sequence (DNA): TGTGCCAGCAGTGACCCGGACGGAACCTATGGCTACACCTTC. It is translated as CASSDPDGTYGYTF.

The chain employs TRBV6-2 or TRBV6-3 and TRBJ1-5; D perhaps matches TRBD1 (6 bases). The germline V gene encodes CDR1 MNHEY and CDR2 SVGEGT. The V gene lost 5 bases and the J gene lost 7 bases, with 18 bases spanning the gap. This CDR3 comprises 15 residues. CDR3 sequence: CASSIQGPGGQPQHF. CDR3 sequence (DNA): TGTGCCAGCAGTATACAGGGACCCGGGGGCCAGCCCCAGCATTTT.

The chain employs TRBV7-9 and TRBJ1-5; 7 bases agree with TRBD1. Germline CDR1 is SEHNR and CDR2 is FQNEAQ (reference sequence). There are 14 residues in the CDR3. With 9 bases clipped from V and 5 bases from J, the junction kept 10 bases outside the gene matches. The DNA for the CDR3 is TGTGCCAGTAGCCGGGGACAGACGGATCAGCCCCAGCATTTT. This codes for CASSRGQTDQPQHF.

This chain links TRBV7-2 with TRBJ2-7, with TRBD1 matching over 9 bases. Trimming removed 3 bases from V and 0 bases from J; junction bases left unmatched: 3. Germline V gives CDR1 SGHTA, CDR2 FQGNSA. The CDR3 sequence is 15 residues long. The CDR3 here is CASSFRTGVSYEQYF. The CDR3 DNA follows: TGTGCCAGCAGCTTCCGGACAGGGGTCTCCTACGAGCAGTACTTC.

This clonotype has at least ten counts. The rearrangement links TRBV12-3 or TRBV12-4 to TRBJ2-6; possible D gene TRBD1, 6 bases. V was pared by 4 bases and J by 2 bases, with 6 bases between. The CDR3 length is 14 residues. As DNA, the CDR3 is TGTGCCAGCAGTTGGACAGCTGGGGCCAACGTCCTGACTTTC. The encoded protein is CASSWTAGANVLTF.

The chain joins TRBV27 to TRBJ2-7; D ambiguous. V was pared by 5 bases and J by 1 base, with 12 bases between. The CDR3 length is 14 residues. Germline CDR1 MNHEY, CDR2 SMNVEV (reference sequence). Here the CDR3 DNA reads TGTGCCAGCAGTCTGAGTCACCTTTCCTACGAGCAGTACTTC. This translates into CASSLSHLSYEQYF.

V usage is TRBV7-8 and J usage is TRBJ1-4, with TRBD1 as a possible D gene (5 bases). V lost 2 bases and J 3 bases, leaving 13 bases between the germline ends. The germline V gene has CDR1 SGHVS and CDR2 FQNEAQ. The CDR3 is 16 amino acids. The chain's CDR3 is CASSLPRTRPNEKLFF. Here the CDR3 DNA reads TGTGCCAGCAGCTTACCCCGGACAAGGCCTAATGAAAAACTGTTTTTT.

In its sample, this clonotype was seen a few times. This chain uses TRBV7-8 with TRBJ2-3, with 10 nucleotides matching TRBD2. The CDR3 totals 18 residues. Germline CDR1 is SGHVS and CDR2 is FQNEAQ. Unmatched junction bases numbered 14, after V lost 3 bases and J lost 5 bases. The CDR3 is CASSFPVLGAGGKDTQYF. The CDR3 DNA reads TGTGCCAGCAGCTTCCCCGTTTTAGGAGCGGGAGGGAAAGATACGCAGTATTTT.

This clonotype was picked up a small number of times. The V and J genes are TRBV20-1 and TRBJ2-3, with 11 bases fitting TRBD1. Trimming at V came to 3 bases and at J to 5 bases, leaving 10 bases not matched to a gene. In germline, CDR1 is DFQATT, CDR2 SNEGSKA (reference sequence). The CDR3 covers 16 residues. CDR3 DNA: TGCAGTGCTAGTGGGCCCGGACAGGGGGCGAAAGATACGCAGTATTTT. It specifies CSASGPGQGAKDTQYF.

As for this clonotype: A read error may produce the germline difference seen at one junction end. The V call is TRBV2, the J call TRBJ2-1; TRBD1 matches at 11 bases. CDR3 length: 15 amino acids. Germline V gives CDR1 SNHLY, CDR2 FYNNEI. The CDR3 DNA reads TGTGCCAGCAGTCTGATCGGACAGGGGGCCGATGAGCAGGTCTTC. It codes for CASSLIGQGADEQVF.